Here is one TCR beta chain with its context. The record originates from a study of blood T cell repertoires in COVID-19. In the study overall: PBMCs, B-cell-depleted T cells, or T cells were the source of the cDNA or gDNA that made up the material.

The CDR3 totals 17 residues. In the study's own analysis: The authors estimated nucleated cell counts from reference gene primer amplification. The protocol was immunoSEQ multiplex PCR, while the TCRdb copy is restricted to in-frame clones and leaves out a portion. V and J calls plus clone size are reproduced from that table; the DNA served to infer D and trimming. The table records roughly 190,000 clones, roughly 76% of them present only once. The V gene is TRBV21-1, the J gene TRBJ1-1; TRBD1 was called by the table and not checked on the DNA. TRBV21-1 is classified as a pseudogene. The specimen sequenced was peripheral blood. This receptor was taken from a woman between 45 and 65 years old with active or convalescent COVID-19. The chain's CDR3 is CASRTGTGPRDRREAFF. Here the CDR3 DNA reads TGTGCCAGCAGGACCGGGACAGGGCCACGCGACAGGCGAGAAGCTTTCTTT.